One sample yielded the 14 T cell receptor beta chains listed below, sequenced in a study of CD8 T cells in ankylosing spondylitis. Notes on the study in general: In ankylosing spondylitis blood, a motif of seven or eight highly homologous TCR beta variants appeared characteristic.

TCRdb ran MiXCR on the 5' RACE reads and lists one entry per CDR3 protein. The sample has fewer than 550,000 distinct CDR3 sequences, approximately 5.3% seen once. For these TCRs, the target antigens are not known. Sequencing was performed on blood, either unsorted or a sorted T cell fraction (not recorded which). The receptors were gathered from a male donor with ankylosing spondylitis.

This clonotype was picked up many times. The chain is built from TRBV6-2 or TRBV6-3 and TRBJ2-3; D tentatively fits TRBD1 or TRBD2 (5 bases each). V shed 5 bases and J shed 0 bases, with 12 bases lying between them. The CDR3 is 15 residues long. CDR1 is MNHEY and CDR2 is SVGEGT in the germline V gene. In nucleotides, the CDR3 is TGTGCCAGCAGTACCCCACGGGACAGCACAGATACGCAGTATTTT. Amino acids: CASSTPRDSTDTQYF.

Of note for this clonotype: This could be a read error, since a much larger clone is one nucleotide away. This chain's CDR3 is CSTSRWDGEKLFF. The CDR3 region has the DNA TGTTCCACCAGCCGATGGGACGGTGAAAAACTGTTTTTT. The chain is built from TRBV15 and TRBJ1-4, with D perhaps TRBD1 (5 bases). The CDR3 has 13 amino acids. Germline loops: CDR1 LNHNV, CDR2 YYDKDF (reference sequence).

This clonotype occurred many times. J is TRBJ1-2 and V is TRBV6-2 or TRBV6-3; D is unresolved. V was cut by 7 bases and J by 6 bases, with 15 bases left in between. Germline-derived CDR1 and CDR2 are MNHEY and SVGEGT. The CDR3 consists of 13 residues. This CDR3 reads CASTFPHGDGYTF. The CDR3, as DNA: TGTGCCAGCACCTTTCCCCACGGGGATGGCTACACCTTC.

This clonotype was seen ten or more times. The chain links TRBV4-2 to TRBJ1-2, with a weak D call TRBD1 (5 bases). This CDR3 is built from 13 residues. Trimming shortened V by 2 bases and J by 2 bases, and 6 bases separated the two germline ends. Germline CDR1 reads LGHNA; CDR2 reads YNFKEQ. The chain's CDR3 is CASSQRQNYGYTF. The CDR3 DNA sequence: TGTGCCAGCAGCCAAAGACAGAACTATGGCTACACCTTC.

This clonotype was counted at least ten times. The rearrangement joins TRBV28 to TRBJ1-5; 7 nucleotides line up with TRBD1. The CDR3 is 13 amino acids. The germline CDR1 and CDR2 sequences are MDHEN and SYDVKM. V lost 6 bases, J lost 4 bases, and 3 bases stayed unmatched. The CDR3 DNA reads as TGTGCCAGCAGGCCGGACAGGAATCAGCCCCAGCATTTT. Translating it yields CASRPDRNQPQHF.

This clonotype has a count of ten or more. The V call is TRBV20-1, the J call TRBJ2-2, with 7 bases identical to TRBD1. The CDR3 is made up of 13 amino acids. Germline V gene lookup returns CDR1 DFQATT and CDR2 SNEGSKA (reference sequence). With V trimmed by 6 bases and J by 5 bases, 6 bases remained unmatched. The DNA of the CDR3 is TGCAGTGCGAGGGACAGCACGACCGGGGAGCTGTTTTTT. It is translated as CSARDSTTGELFF.

This clonotype was picked up many times. This chain links TRBV7-8 with TRBJ2-2; D is perhaps TRBD2 (6 bases). The CDR3 has 15 residues. V lost 5 bases and J 1 base, leaving 11 bases between the germline ends. Germline assignment: CDR1 SGHVS and CDR2 FQNEAQ. CDR3 in amino acids: CASSRRDWNTGELFF. CDR3 DNA: TGTGCCAGCAGCCGCCGGGACTGGAACACCGGGGAGCTGTTTTTT.

This clonotype was detected many times. The chain couples TRBV27 to TRBJ2-2, with unresolved D. CDR1 and CDR2 from the germline V gene are MNHEY and SMNVEV (reference sequence). Trimming removed 4 bases from V and 2 bases from J, with 17 bases in between. The CDR3 runs to 17 residues. The CDR3 is CASSSRYIQVNTGELFF. The CDR3 region has the DNA TGTGCCAGCAGTTCCCGGTACATCCAAGTTAACACCGGGGAGCTGTTTTTT.

This clonotype was found a few times. CDR3 nucleotides: TGTGCCAGTACCCGGTTGAGTCAGGGAAACTATGGCTACACCTTC. It codes for CASTRLSQGNYGYTF. V gene TRBV2 combines with J gene TRBJ1-2; tentatively, D is TRBD1 (5 bases). CDR1 and CDR2 from the germline V gene are SNHLY and FYNNEI. This CDR3 spans 15 amino acids. The V end lost 9 bases, the J end lost 2 bases, and 19 bases lay between the germline ends.

This clonotype was counted at least ten times. The rearrangement joins TRBV9 to TRBJ1-2; tentatively, D is TRBD1 (5 bases). Trimming stripped 0 bases from V and 3 bases from J, with 9 bases between. The CDR3 loop spans 14 amino acids. CDR1 is SGDLS, CDR2 YYNGEE, per germline. The CDR3 nucleotides read TGTGCCAGCAGCGTAGCTGGGGCCCACTATGGCTACACCTTC. This encodes CASSVAGAHYGYTF. The variable domain in full, with the rest retrieved from reference TRBV9 and TRBJ1-2, is DSGVTQTPKHLITATGQRVTLRCSPRSGDLSVYWYQQSLDQGLQFLIQYYNGEERAKGNILERFSAQQFPDLHSELNLSSLELGDSALYFCASSVAGAHYGYTFGSGTRLTVV.

The rearrangement uses TRBV10-3 and TRBJ2-3, with 7 positions matching TRBD1. The CDR3 is 15 amino acids. Germline trimming cut 6 bases from V and 2 bases from J; bases unmatched to any gene: 8. CDR1 and CDR2 (germline): ENHRY, SYGVKD. The CDR3 protein is CAIRRKGGSTDTQYF. The CDR3 DNA follows: TGTGCCATCAGAAGAAAAGGGGGCTCCACAGATACGCAGTATTTT.

This clonotype occurred many times. The rearrangement uses TRBV10-3 and TRBJ2-2; TRBD1 matches 10 bases. V gave up 6 bases and J gave up 4 bases; unmatched junction bases: 2. This CDR3 region has 14 residues. Germline CDR1 reads ENHRY; CDR2 reads SYGVKD. The CDR3 DNA reads TGTGCCATCAGCGGACAGGGGGGCACCGGGGAGCTGTTTTTT. Translated: CAISGQGGTGELFF.

This clonotype appeared a few times. This chain links TRBV7-8 with TRBJ2-3; 10 bases are a match to TRBD2. Germline values: CDR1 SGHVS, CDR2 FQNEAQ. The CDR3 is made up of 16 amino acids. J was trimmed by 2 bases and V by 9 bases; bases with no gene match: 11. The CDR3 region has the DNA TGTGCCAGTATCGGAGCCCTAGCGGGGGACACAGATACGCAGTATTTT. Protein sequence: CASIGALAGDTDTQYF.

This clonotype was seen ten or more times. The rearrangement uses TRBV28 and TRBJ2-7; tentatively, D is TRBD1 (6 bases). Trimming took off 4 bases at V and 6 bases at J, with 16 bases between the two ends. The CDR3 is 14 residues long. From germline, CDR1 is MDHEN and CDR2 SYDVKM. This CDR3 is CASSYPDRPGEQYF. CDR3 nucleotide sequence: TGTGCCAGCAGTTACCCCGACAGGCCGGGCGAGCAGTACTTC.